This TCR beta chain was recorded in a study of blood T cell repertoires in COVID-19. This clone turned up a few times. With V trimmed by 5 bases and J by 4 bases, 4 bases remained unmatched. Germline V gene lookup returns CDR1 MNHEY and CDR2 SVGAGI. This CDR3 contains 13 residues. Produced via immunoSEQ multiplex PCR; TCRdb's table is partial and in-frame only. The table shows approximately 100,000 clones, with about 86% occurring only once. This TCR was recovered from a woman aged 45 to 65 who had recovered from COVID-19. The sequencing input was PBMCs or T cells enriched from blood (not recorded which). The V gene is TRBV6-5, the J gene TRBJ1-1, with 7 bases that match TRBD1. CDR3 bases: TGTGCCAGCAGTAAACAGGGGTCCACTGAAGCTTTCTTT. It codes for CASSKQGSTEAFF.